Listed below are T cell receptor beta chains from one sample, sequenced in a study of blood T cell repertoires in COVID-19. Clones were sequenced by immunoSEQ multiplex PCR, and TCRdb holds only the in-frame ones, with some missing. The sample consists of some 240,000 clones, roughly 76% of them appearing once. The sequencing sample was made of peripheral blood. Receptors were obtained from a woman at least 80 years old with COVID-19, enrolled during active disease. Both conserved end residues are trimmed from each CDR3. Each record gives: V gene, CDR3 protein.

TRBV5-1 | ASSPRTGNRNSPLH
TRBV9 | ASSATSGSGGTQY
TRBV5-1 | ASSFPDRGYGYT
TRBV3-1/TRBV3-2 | ASSALGDEQY
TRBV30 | AWSVPGSSTEAF
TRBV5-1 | ASSLPTGDYGYT
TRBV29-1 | SVGIQGEDEKLF
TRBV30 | AWLLGTEAF
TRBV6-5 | ASSYTRDEKLF
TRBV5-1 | ASSPMTPDYGYT
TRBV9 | ASSVAQGSPYGYT
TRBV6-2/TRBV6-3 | ASSSHYPTVANTEAF
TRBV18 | ASSPQGAGMNTEAF
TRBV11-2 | ASSLRGAGGGNEQF
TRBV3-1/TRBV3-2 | ASSQLAGGYLETQY
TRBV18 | ASSQNRGEDGYT
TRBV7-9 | ASSLFGSGSSYEQY
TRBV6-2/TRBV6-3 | ASSYSNGMAHSDTQY
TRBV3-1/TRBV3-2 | ASSQGLGRQPQH
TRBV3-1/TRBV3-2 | ASSPRGETQY
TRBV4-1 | ASSQDHGTADLYGYT
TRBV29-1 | SVEPSGRETQY
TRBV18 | ASSPEGAGTAEAF